A single sample is the source of the 23 T cell receptor beta chains below, sequenced in a study of T cell responses to AZD1222 COVID-19 vaccine. Only in-frame clones appear in the TCRdb table, and some are missing; sequencing was by immunoSEQ multiplex PCR. In the table there are some 130,000 clones, roughly 92% of which are singletons. The sample here was peripheral blood, taken 28 days after the second AZD1222 dose. These receptors were collected from an adult who received the AZD1222 COVID-19 vaccine.

The chain has TRBV5-8 and TRBJ2-7, with D hard to call. Trimming stripped 4 bases from V and 2 bases from J, with 10 bases between. This CDR3 spans 13 amino acids. Germline CDR1 SGHTS, CDR2 YDEGEE. The CDR3 DNA follows: TGTGCCAGCAGCCCCTATCGGGCCTACGAGCAGTACTTC. It encodes CASSPYRAYEQYF.

The chain carries TRBV7-9 and TRBJ1-5, with 7 bases fitting TRBD1. Germline V gene data show CDR1 as SEHNR and CDR2 as FQNEAQ (reference sequence). Trimming cost V 5 bases and J 2 bases; bases outside gene matches: 6. CDR3 length: 15 amino acids. DNA of the CDR3: TGTGCCAGCAGCACTTCAGGGGGTGGCAATCAGCCCCAGCATTTT. Translating it yields CASSTSGGGNQPQHF.

The chain recombines TRBV11-3 with TRBJ1-1, with 7 bases matching TRBD1. The CDR3 runs to 14 residues. Germline V gene lookup returns CDR1 SGHNT and CDR2 YENEEA. Losses at the gene ends were 4 bases for V and 5 bases for J; bases not matched to a gene: 7. DNA of the CDR3: TGTGCCAGCAGCTCTAACAGGGGAAGGACTGAAGCTTTCTTT. This sequence encodes CASSSNRGRTEAFF. Full variable domain (remainder filled in from reference TRBV11-3 and TRBJ1-1): EAGVVQSPRYKIIEKKQPVAFWCNPISGHNTLYWYLQNLGQGPELLIRYENEEAVDDSQLPKDRFSAERLKGVDSTLKIQPAELGDSAVYLCASSSNRGRTEAFFGQGTRLTVV.

This clone is a singleton in its sample. The rearrangement uses TRBV7-2 and TRBJ2-7; no firm D call. The CDR3 loop spans 14 amino acids. V was shortened by 1 base and J by 0 bases, with 7 bases between the two germline ends. Germline loops: CDR1 SGHTA, CDR2 FQGNSA. In DNA form, the CDR3 reads TGTGCCAGCAGCTTAGTTAGAAACTCCTACGAGCAGTACTTC. This encodes CASSLVRNSYEQYF.

CDR3 DNA sequence: TGTGCCAGCAGCCACCTTTCCGGGGGGCAAGAGACCCAGTACTTC. Encoded protein: CASSHLSGGQETQYF. The V call is TRBV4-2, the J call TRBJ2-5; the match to TRBD2 covers 7 bases. Germline trimming cut 3 bases from V and 2 bases from J; bases unmatched to any gene: 6. CDR1 LGHNA and CDR2 YNFKEQ come from the germline V gene. The CDR3 runs 15 residues.

The rearrangement links TRBV11-3 to TRBJ2-1; D gene ambiguous. Germline V gene sequence: CDR1 SGHNT, CDR2 YENEEA. The CDR3 consists of 14 residues. With 0 bases removed from V and 4 bases from J, the gap between germline ends came to 7 bases. CDR3 coding DNA: TGTGCCAGCAGCTTAGATGTTGGGTACAATGAGCAGTTCTTC. This codes for CASSLDVGYNEQFF.

V usage is TRBV30 and J usage is TRBJ2-7; D possibly corresponds to TRBD2 (5 bases). V was cut by 2 bases and J by 7 bases, with 24 bases left in between. The CDR3 sequence is 16 residues long. CDR1 and CDR2 (germline): GTSNPN, SVGIG (reference sequence). CDR3 in amino acids: CAWSRRSGPTTGEQYF. CDR3 nucleotides: TGTGCCTGGAGTCGGCGCTCTGGGCCCACCACGGGGGAGCAGTACTTC.

This chain connects TRBV11-3 to TRBJ2-3; D not certain. The CDR3 runs 11 residues. Germline V gene sequence: CDR1 SGHNT, CDR2 YENEEA. Trimming pared 5 bases from V and 6 bases from J, leaving 6 bases between. The CDR3 loop is CASSTRDTQYF. For the CDR3, the DNA is TGTGCCAGCAGCACTCGGGATACGCAGTATTTT.

This sequence joins TRBV19 and TRBJ1-6; possibly TRBD1 for D (6 bases). The V end lost 9 bases, the J end lost 6 bases, and 15 bases lay between the germline ends. The germline gives CDR1 LNHDA, CDR2 SQIVND (reference sequence). This CDR3 has 14 amino acids. The CDR3 nucleotides are TGTGCCAGCCGTAGGGGGGAGGGTAATTCACCCCTCCACTTT. Protein product: CASRRGEGNSPLHF.

The V gene is TRBV19, the J gene TRBJ1-2, with 7 bases that match TRBD1. Germline V gene data show CDR1 as LNHDA and CDR2 as SQIVND (reference sequence). There are 15 residues in the CDR3. Germline trimming cut 3 bases from V and 2 bases from J; bases unmatched to any gene: 6. CDR3 nucleotide sequence: TGTGCCAGTAGTATCCAGGGGGGAGAGAACTATGGCTACACCTTC. This translates into CASSIQGGENYGYTF.

This sequence joins TRBV9 and TRBJ1-2, with D uncertain. Trimming stripped 3 bases from V and 8 bases from J, with 14 bases between. Germline V gene sequence: CDR1 SGDLS, CDR2 YYNGEE. This CDR3 spans 13 amino acids. CDR3 bases: TGTGCCAGCAGCGGGACCCCGGTGAGGGGCTACACCTTC. Its translation is CASSGTPVRGYTF.

The chain employs TRBV5-4 and TRBJ2-3; 8 positions match TRBD2. CDR3 length: 15 residues. Trimming removed 0 bases from V and 4 bases from J; junction bases left unmatched: 4. Per the germline V gene, CDR1 is SGHNT and CDR2 is YYREEE (reference sequence). CDR3 DNA sequence: TGTGCCAGCAGCTTGGAAGCGGGAGTGCCAGATACGCAGTATTTT. It yields the protein CASSLEAGVPDTQYF.

The chain joins TRBV6-4 to TRBJ1-5, with D perhaps matching TRBD1 (5 bases). V was clipped by 6 bases and J by 4 bases, with 10 bases between them. The germline gives CDR1 MRHNA, CDR2 SNTAGT. This CDR3 region has 13 residues. CDR3 sequence reads: CASSPDRNQPQHF. CDR3 DNA sequence: TGTGCCAGCAGCCCCGACAGAAATCAGCCCCAGCATTTT.

The sample holds one count of this clone. The chain carries TRBV23-1 and TRBJ2-7; 8 bases are a match to TRBD1. TRBV23-1 is classed as an ORF, of uncertain function. V dropped 2 bases and J dropped 7; count of bases not matched to a gene: 7. This CDR3 is 14 amino acids long. DNA of the CDR3: TGCGCCAGCAGTCAAGCGGACAGGGTGGGGGAGCAGTACTTC. This encodes CASSQADRVGEQYF.

The chain employs TRBV9 and TRBJ1-6; 7 bases align to TRBD1. There are 15 residues in the CDR3. The V gene's germline CDR1 is SGDLS and CDR2 YYNGEE. V was pared by 0 bases and J by 7 bases, with 4 bases of the junction left unmatched. In DNA form, the CDR3 reads TGTGCCAGCAGCGTAGATAAACAGGGGAATTCACCCCTCCACTTT. Amino acids: CASSVDKQGNSPLHF.

The chain uses TRBV2 and TRBJ2-2, with 10 positions matching TRBD1. The CDR3 length is 15 residues. V shed 7 bases, J shed 5 bases, and the junction held 7 bases outside the gene matches. In germline, CDR1 is SNHLY, CDR2 FYNNEI. Here the CDR3 reads CASMTDRGLTGELFF. The CDR3 nucleotides are TGTGCCAGCATGACCGACAGGGGGCTTACCGGGGAGCTGTTTTTT.

The rearrangement uses TRBV24-1 and TRBJ2-1, with D hard to call. This CDR3 spans 11 amino acids. Trimming cost V 2 bases and J 6 bases, with 1 base left between them. The germline V gene has CDR1 KGHDR and CDR2 SFDVKD. The CDR3 nucleotides are TGTGCCACCAGTGATTCCAATGAGCAGTTCTTC. Translating it yields CATSDSNEQFF.

The J gene is TRBJ2-1, the V gene TRBV3-1 (or the pseudogene TRBV3-2), with 15 bases that match TRBD2. This CDR3 is built from 16 residues. The junction had 5 bases not matched to a gene; V was cut back by 2 bases and J by 9 bases. CDR1 is LGHDT and CDR2 is YNNKEL in the germline V gene (reference sequence). The CDR3 DNA reads as TGTGCCAGCAGCCAACCTCCGGGACTAGCGGGAGGTGAGCAGTTCTTC. Translation: CASSQPPGLAGGEQFF.

The chain's CDR3 is CASVAGENYEQYF. The CDR3 region has the DNA TGTGCATCCGTAGCGGGGGAAAACTACGAGCAGTACTTC. V and J are TRBV30 and TRBJ2-7; TRBD2 matches 9 bases. This CDR3 has 13 amino acids. Germline values: CDR1 GTSNPN, CDR2 SVGIG (reference sequence).

The chain links TRBV11-3 to TRBJ2-1, with 7 positions matching TRBD2. CDR1 SGHNT and CDR2 YENEEA come from the germline V gene. This CDR3 is built from 13 residues. The V and J ends lost 3 bases and 7 bases, in that order; junction bases with no gene match: 3. The CDR3 spells CASSFGSGNEQFF. Here the CDR3 DNA reads TGTGCCAGCAGCTTTGGTAGCGGGAATGAGCAGTTCTTC. The variable domain in full, with the rest retrieved from reference TRBV11-3 and TRBJ2-1, is EAGVVQSPRYKIIEKKQPVAFWCNPISGHNTLYWYLQNLGQGPELLIRYENEEAVDDSQLPKDRFSAERLKGVDSTLKIQPAELGDSAVYLCASSFGSGNEQFFGPGTRLTVL.

The chain couples TRBV4-2 to TRBJ1-6, with 7 nucleotides matching TRBD1. The V gene end was trimmed by 1 base and the J gene end by 7 bases; junction bases not matched to a gene: 4. The CDR3 totals 15 residues. The V gene's germline CDR1 is LGHNA and CDR2 YNFKEQ. For the CDR3, the DNA is TGTGCCAGCAGCCAAGGTGAGGGGGCCAATTCACCCCTCCACTTT. It encodes CASSQGEGANSPLHF.

CDR3 in DNA: TGTGCCACCAGCAGAGAGGCCCTTTTGGGGTCGAGAAACACCATATATTTT. Protein: CATSREALLGSRNTIYF. This chain links TRBV15 with TRBJ1-3; D remains unclear. Per the germline V gene, CDR1 is LNHNV and CDR2 is YYDKDF (reference sequence). The CDR3 totals 17 residues. V lost 0 bases to trimming and J lost 5 bases, with 17 bases between them.

The chain recombines TRBV18 with TRBJ1-5; D remains ambiguous. With 8 bases removed from V and 0 bases from J, the gap between germline ends came to 11 bases. Germline loops: CDR1 KGHSH, CDR2 LQKENI. There are 14 residues in the CDR3. DNA for the CDR3: TGTGCCAGCATCGACGGACTTAGCAATCAGCCCCAGCATTTT. It codes for CASIDGLSNQPQHF.